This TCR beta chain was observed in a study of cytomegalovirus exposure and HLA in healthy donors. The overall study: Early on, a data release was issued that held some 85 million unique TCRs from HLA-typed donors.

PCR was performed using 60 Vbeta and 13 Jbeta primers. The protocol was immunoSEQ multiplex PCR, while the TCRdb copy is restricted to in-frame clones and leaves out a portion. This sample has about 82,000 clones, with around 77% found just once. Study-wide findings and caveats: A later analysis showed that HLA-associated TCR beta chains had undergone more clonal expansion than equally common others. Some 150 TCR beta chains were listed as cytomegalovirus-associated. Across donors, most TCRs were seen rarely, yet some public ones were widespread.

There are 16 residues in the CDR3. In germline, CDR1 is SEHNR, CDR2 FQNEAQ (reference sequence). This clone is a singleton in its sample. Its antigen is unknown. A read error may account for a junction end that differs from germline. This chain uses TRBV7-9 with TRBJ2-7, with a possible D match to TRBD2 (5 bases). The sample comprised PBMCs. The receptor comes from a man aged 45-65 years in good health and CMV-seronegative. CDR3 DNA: TGTTCCAGCAGCCCTCCGGGTGTCGGAGGCTCTACCGAGCAGTACTTC. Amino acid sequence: CSSSPPGVGGSTEQYF. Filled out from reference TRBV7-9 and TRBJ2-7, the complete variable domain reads DTGVSQNPRHKITKRGQNVTFRCDPISEHNRLYWYRQTLGQGPEFLTYFQNEAQLEKSRLLSDRFSAERPKGSFSTLEIQRTEQGDSAMYLCSSSPPGVGGSTEQYFGPGTRLTVT.